These 3 T cell receptor beta chains were all obtained from the same sample, sequenced in a study of immune evolution from preneoplasia to lung adenocarcinoma. The method was immunoSEQ multiplex PCR; TCRdb's version includes in-frame clones alone and lacks a portion of them. This table holds about 2,500 clones, approximately 85% found once. The source material was FFPE normal lung tissue adjacent to the tumor. These receptors were obtained from a person aged 50-59 years with lung adenocarcinoma.

This chain joins TRBV2 and TRBJ2-1; D gene ambiguous. CDR1 is SNHLY, CDR2 FYNNEI, per germline. There are 14 residues in the CDR3. The germline V and J ends were trimmed by 6 bases and 5 bases, with 14 bases remaining between them. The DNA of the CDR3 is TGTGCCAGCAGCACAAATACGGCTAACAATGAGCAGTTCTTC. This sequence encodes CASSTNTANNEQFF.

In its sample, this clone was seen once. The V gene is TRBV27, the J gene TRBJ2-3, with TRBD1 matching over 12 bases. V trimming: 2 bases; J trimming: 5 bases; junction bases outside the gene matches: 8. In germline, CDR1 is MNHEY, CDR2 SMNVEV (reference sequence). The CDR3 is 17 amino acids. CDR3 nucleotide sequence: TGTGCCAGCAGTTTAACCGGGACAGGGGGCGAGAAAGATACGCAGTATTTT. Its protein is CASSLTGTGGEKDTQYF.

The V call is TRBV7-8, the J call TRBJ2-4, with 8 nucleotides matching TRBD1. CDR1 and CDR2 from the germline V gene are SGHVS and FQNEAQ. The V segment lost 3 bases and the J segment 0 bases; nucleotides outside the gene matches: 13. The CDR3 contains 19 residues. Here the CDR3 DNA reads TGTGCCAGCAGCTTCGCCCACGCCACTACAGGGGGAGCCAAAAACATTCAGTACTTC. Its translation is CASSFAHATTGGAKNIQYF.